This T cell receptor (beta chain) was obtained from a study of T cell responses to AZD1222 COVID-19 vaccine. Study-wide results and limits: The study sampled repertoires only after the peak T cell response.

On this clone itself: The antigen is not known.

The data were produced by immunoSEQ multiplex PCR, yet TCRdb's version contains in-frame clones alone and is incomplete. In the table there are 250,000 to 300,000 clones, about 94% of which are singletons. Germline V gene sequence: CDR1 SGHDT, CDR2 YYEEEE. Trimming left V 4 bases short and J 6 bases short, with 20 bases between. CDR3 length equals 17 residues. The origin of this receptor is an adult who received the AZD1222 COVID-19 vaccine. The sequencing used peripheral blood, collected 28 days after the second AZD1222 dose. The rearrangement links TRBV5-6 to TRBJ1-6; no clear D. CDR3 coding DNA: TGTGCCAGCAGCGACGGCCTGCGCGGCCAGCCTAATTCACCCCTCCACTTT. It yields the protein CASSDGLRGQPNSPLHF.